These 25 T cell receptor beta chains came from one sample sequenced in a study of response to subunit inactivated influenza vaccine. TCRdb re-derived calls from the RT-PCR reads in MiXCR, one entry per CDR3 protein. The sample has around 650,000 distinct CDR3 sequences, 15% to 18% seen once. Material: PBMCs from blood, obtained 11 to 12 days after vaccination. These receptors were taken from a man over 45 who received an inactivated influenza vaccine.

The chain combines TRBV4-3 with TRBJ2-7; TRBD2 agrees at 11 bases. The CDR3 is made up of 17 amino acids. Trimming took 3 bases from V and 2 from J; bases not matched to a gene: 9. CDR1 LGHNA and CDR2 YSLEER come from the germline V gene. CDR3 nucleotide sequence: TGCGCCAGCAGCCAGTACCTTCCGGGACTAGCGGCCTACGAGCAGTACTTC. Encoded protein: CASSQYLPGLAAYEQYF.

V usage is TRBV5-1 and J usage is TRBJ2-2; D is undetermined. There are 15 residues in the CDR3. V lost 0 bases, J lost 4 bases, and 10 bases lay in between. Germline V lookup: CDR1 SGHRS, CDR2 YFSETQ. In DNA, the CDR3 is TGCGCCAGCAGCTTGGTTGGGTATTTCACCGGGGAGCTGTTTTTT. Translated: CASSLVGYFTGELFF.

The sample holds a few counts of this clonotype. The chain joins TRBV11-2 to TRBJ2-2, with D unresolved. The V gene lost 6 bases and the J gene lost 0 bases, with 5 bases spanning the gap. Germline assignment: CDR1 SGHAT and CDR2 FQNNGV. The CDR3 has 13 residues. CDR3 DNA sequence: TGTGCCAGCAGGACACCGAACACCGGGGAGCTGTTTTTT. It yields the protein CASRTPNTGELFF.

The sample holds a few counts of this clonotype. The V gene is TRBV6-5, the J gene TRBJ2-3, with D uncertain. Germline loops: CDR1 MNHEY, CDR2 SVGAGI. Trimming shortened V by 2 bases and J by 0 bases, and 12 bases separated the two germline ends. This CDR3 is 16 amino acids long. The CDR3 loop reads CASSYDGETSTDTQYF. CDR3 DNA: TGTGCCAGCAGTTACGACGGCGAGACTAGCACAGATACGCAGTATTTT.

The chain employs TRBV6-2 or TRBV6-3 and TRBJ2-1; TRBD2 matches at 10 bases. V dropped 6 bases and J dropped 8; count of bases not matched to a gene: 13. This CDR3 has 16 residues. The germline V gene encodes CDR1 MNHEY and CDR2 SVGEGT. CDR3 amino acids: CASRNPLAGDRHEQFF. The CDR3 coding sequence is TGTGCCAGCAGAAATCCCCTAGCGGGGGACCGCCATGAGCAGTTCTTC.

The chain couples TRBV2 to TRBJ2-7, with 9 bases that match TRBD1. The germline gives CDR1 SNHLY, CDR2 FYNNEI. The CDR3 extends over 15 amino acids. J gave up 1 base and V 8 bases, and 9 bases lay outside the gene matches. CDR3: CASPGVGTGSYEQYF. DNA of the CDR3: TGTGCCAGCCCAGGGGTAGGGACAGGGTCCTACGAGCAGTACTTC.

This clonotype was picked up a small number of times. This rearrangement joins TRBV15 to TRBJ2-7; tentatively, D is TRBD1 (5 bases). Deletions cut 4 bases from V and 5 bases from J, with 15 bases between. Germline-derived CDR1 and CDR2 are LNHNV and YYDKDF (reference sequence). This CDR3 is 14 amino acids long. CDR3: CATSIRQGGHEQYF. CDR3 in DNA: TGTGCCACCAGCATTCGTCAGGGTGGCCACGAGCAGTACTTC. The full variable domain, in which reference TRBV15 and TRBJ2-7 provide the parts outside the CDR3, is DAMVIQNPRYQVTQFGKPVTLSCSQTLNHNVMYWYQQKSSQAPKLLFHYYDKDFNNEADTPDNFQSRRPNTSFCFLDIRSPGLGDTAMYLCATSIRQGGHEQYFGPGTRLTVT.

There are many counts of this clonotype. The V gene is TRBV20-1, the J gene TRBJ1-6, with TRBD1 matching 8 bases. The CDR3 has 15 residues. Trimming removed 3 bases from V and 5 bases from J; junction bases left unmatched: 6. Germline loops: CDR1 DFQATT, CDR2 SNEGSKA (reference sequence). CDR3 residues: CSASLTGGHNSPLHF. CDR3 in DNA: TGCAGTGCTAGCCTTACAGGGGGTCATAATTCACCCCTCCACTTT.

The chain uses TRBV5-6 and TRBJ1-4; no clear D gene. V lost 5 bases and J lost 7, with 15 bases in between. The germline gives CDR1 SGHDT, CDR2 YYEEEE. There are 14 residues in the CDR3. The CDR3 sequence: CASSPAQMGEKLFF. In nucleotides, the CDR3 is TGTGCCAGCAGTCCGGCGCAGATGGGTGAAAAACTGTTTTTT.

The genes are TRBV6-2 or TRBV6-3 and TRBJ2-1; D may be TRBD2 (5 bases). Germline CDR1 is MNHEY and CDR2 is SVGEGT. The V and J ends lost 3 bases and 12 bases respectively, with 15 bases between them. This CDR3 is 13 amino acids long. CDR3 sequence reads: CASSYFKTEGQFF. In DNA, the CDR3 is TGTGCCAGCAGTTATTTTAAAACCGAGGGGCAGTTCTTC.

This clonotype was found many times. This chain connects TRBV11-2 to TRBJ2-2; 7 nucleotides align to TRBD1. CDR1 is SGHAT, CDR2 FQNNGV, per germline. This CDR3 spans 15 amino acids. The V gene end was trimmed by 2 bases and the J gene end by 3 bases; junction bases not matched to a gene: 3. CDR3 nucleotide sequence: TGTGCCAGCAGCTTAAGGGACAGAGACACCGGGGAGCTGTTTTTT. Translation: CASSLRDRDTGELFF.

The chain has TRBV28 and TRBJ1-2; 10 bases are shared with TRBD1. With V trimmed by 4 bases and J by 6 bases, 8 bases remained unmatched. The CDR3 length is 15 residues. CDR1 is MDHEN, CDR2 SYDVKM, per germline. The CDR3 nucleotides are TGTGCCAGCAGTTCGGCGGGACAGGGGAACGATGGCTACACCTTC. It is translated as CASSSAGQGNDGYTF.

The sample holds a few counts of this clonotype. This chain joins TRBV20-1 and TRBJ2-5, with 8 nucleotides matching TRBD2. CDR1 is DFQATT, CDR2 SNEGSKA, per germline (reference sequence). This CDR3 has 15 residues. V lost 3 bases and J lost 3; bases outside the gene matches: 9. In DNA, the CDR3 is TGCAGTGCTAGTAGTAGCGGGGTAGGGGAAGAGACCCAGTACTTC. Translated: CSASSSGVGEETQYF.

This clonotype was detected once. The chain carries TRBV20-1 and TRBJ1-1; 8 bases line up with TRBD1. V was pared by 3 bases and J by 1 base, with 4 bases of the junction left unmatched. The CDR3 runs 14 residues. Germline V lookup: CDR1 DFQATT, CDR2 SNEGSKA (reference sequence). CDR3 nucleotide sequence: TGCAGTGCTAGCCTGGGACAGGCGAACACTGAAGCTTTCTTT. Amino acid sequence: CSASLGQANTEAFF.

Only a few counts were recorded for this clonotype. The gene calls are TRBV20-1 and TRBJ2-7; D ambiguous. Deletions cut 1 base from V and 1 base from J, with 11 bases between. The V gene's germline CDR1 is DFQATT and CDR2 SNEGSKA (reference sequence). This CDR3 is built from 14 residues. CDR3 region: CSARGHFGSYEQYF. The DNA for the CDR3 is TGCAGTGCTAGAGGACACTTCGGGTCCTACGAGCAGTACTTC.

This clonotype has at least ten counts. The chain recombines TRBV28 with TRBJ2-7, with D maybe TRBD2 (5 bases). The V gene's germline CDR1 is MDHEN and CDR2 SYDVKM. The CDR3 is 11 residues long. The V end lost 5 bases, the J end lost 9 bases, and 11 bases lay between the germline ends. CDR3 sequence: CASSPGLAQYF. The CDR3 coding sequence is TGTGCCAGCAGTCCCGGACTGGCGCAGTACTTC.

CDR3 amino acids: CASSLAQGSPEAFF. In DNA, the CDR3 is TGTGCCAGCAGCTTGGCCCAGGGTTCGCCTGAAGCTTTCTTT. The chain employs TRBV5-5 and TRBJ1-1; the D gene is possibly TRBD1 (5 bases). The CDR3 has 14 amino acids. The V end lost 0 bases, the J end lost 6 bases, and 12 bases lay between the germline ends. Germline CDR1 is SGHKS and CDR2 is YYEKEE (reference sequence).

This clonotype turned up a few times. This chain joins TRBV28 and TRBJ1-2; the D gene is possibly TRBD1 (5 bases). CDR3 length: 15 residues. CDR1 MDHEN and CDR2 SYDVKM come from the germline V gene. Deletions cut 6 bases from V and 6 bases from J, with 20 bases between. The CDR3 here is CASSPRPGRRHGYTF. In nucleotides, the CDR3 is TGTGCCAGCAGCCCCAGGCCGGGACGGCGACATGGCTACACCTTC.

V gene TRBV5-5 combines with J gene TRBJ1-6; D gene ambiguous. The ends were cut back, 4 bases at V and 0 bases at J, with 8 bases in the middle. In germline, CDR1 is SGHKS, CDR2 YYEKEE (reference sequence). The CDR3 totals 15 residues. The DNA of the CDR3 is TGTGCCAGCAGCGGACCCAGCTCCTATAATTCACCCCTCCACTTT. This translates into CASSGPSSYNSPLHF.

This clonotype came up a few times. This chain joins TRBV27 and TRBJ2-1; 8 bases agree with TRBD2. The CDR3 covers 18 residues. The V gene end was trimmed by 2 bases and the J gene end by 0 bases; junction bases not matched to a gene: 9. From germline, CDR1 is MNHEY and CDR2 SMNVEV (reference sequence). The DNA of the CDR3 is TGTGCCAGCAGTTTACTAACGGGGGGGACGAGCTCCTACAATGAGCAGTTCTTC. Amino acid sequence: CASSLLTGGTSSYNEQFF.

This chain joins TRBV29-1 and TRBJ1-2; TRBD1 might be the D (6 bases). This CDR3 has 14 residues. The ends were cut back, 0 bases at V and 3 bases at J, with 11 bases in the middle. Germline V lookup: CDR1 SQVTM, CDR2 ANQGSEA. CDR3 bases: TGCAGCGTTGAAGAAATTAGGGGGTACTATGGCTACACCTTC. Translated, it gives CSVEEIRGYYGYTF.

The DNA for the CDR3 is TGCAGTGCTAGATGGGGGACGGACGGGGAGCTGTTTTTT. Protein: CSARWGTDGELFF. This chain joins TRBV20-1 and TRBJ2-2; D is perhaps TRBD1 or TRBD2 (5 bases each). Germline CDR1 is DFQATT and CDR2 is SNEGSKA (reference sequence). V lost 2 bases and J lost 7, with 11 bases in between. This CDR3 comprises 13 residues.

The chain couples TRBV9 to TRBJ2-2; maybe TRBD1 (5 bases). Per germline, CDR1 SGDLS and CDR2 YYNGEE. The V gene lost 2 bases and the J gene lost 0 bases, with 11 bases spanning the gap. This CDR3 is built from 16 residues. The CDR3 reads CASSVGQQTNTGELFF. The CDR3 nucleotides are TGTGCCAGCAGCGTGGGGCAGCAAACGAACACCGGGGAGCTGTTTTTT. Complete variable domain (other parts from reference TRBV9 and TRBJ2-2): DSGVTQTPKHLITATGQRVTLRCSPRSGDLSVYWYQQSLDQGLQFLIQYYNGEERAKGNILERFSAQQFPDLHSELNLSSLELGDSALYFCASSVGQQTNTGELFFGEGSRLTVL.

The rearrangement uses TRBV20-1 and TRBJ2-5; 7 nucleotides align to TRBD2. The CDR3 has 15 residues. Germline trimming cut 1 base from V and 4 bases from J; bases unmatched to any gene: 9. Germline values: CDR1 DFQATT, CDR2 SNEGSKA (reference sequence). CDR3 in DNA: TGCAGTGCTAGAGCCGAGCGGGGCGGCTCAGAGACCCAGTACTTC. Protein product: CSARAERGGSETQYF.

This clonotype was counted many times. J is TRBJ2-1 and V is TRBV5-1, with D tentatively TRBD1 (6 bases). The CDR3 contains 15 residues. The germline V and J ends were trimmed by 4 bases and 8 bases, with 19 bases remaining between them. Germline CDR1 is SGHRS and CDR2 is YFSETQ. The CDR3 coding sequence is TGCGCCAGCAGCCTATTCGGACAGCCCCGAGATGAGCAGTTCTTC. This gives the protein CASSLFGQPRDEQFF.